One sample yielded the 30 T cell receptor beta chains listed below, sequenced in a study of blood T cell repertoires in COVID-19. The assay was immunoSEQ multiplex PCR, and TCRdb's table has in-frame clones only and misses some. The sample has roughly 240,000 clones, over 80% seen once. The sequenced sample consisted of peripheral blood. The receptors originated from a man in his 60s who had recovered from COVID-19.

The rearrangement links TRBV2 to TRBJ2-7; TRBD2 aligns across 10 bases. There are 15 residues in the CDR3. Germline lookup yields CDR1 SNHLY and CDR2 FYNNEI. V lost 7 bases to trimming and J lost 2 bases; unmatched junction nucleotides: 8. As DNA, the CDR3 is TGTGCCAGCAAGAATAGGACTAGCGGTCCCTACGAGCAGTACTTC. Translated, it gives CASKNRTSGPYEQYF.

The chain links TRBV6-5 to TRBJ2-1; TRBD2 agrees at 12 bases. CDR1 is MNHEY, CDR2 SVGAGI, per germline. The CDR3 totals 16 residues. Unmatched junction bases numbered 4, after V lost 2 bases and J lost 5 bases. DNA for the CDR3: TGTGCCAGCAGTTACGGGCCTAGCGGGGGGGACAATGAGCAGTTCTTC. Encoded protein: CASSYGPSGGDNEQFF.

This chain links TRBV3-1 (or the pseudogene TRBV3-2) with TRBJ2-1; TRBD2 matches 7 bases. Germline V CDR1 and CDR2: LGHDT, YNNKEL (reference sequence). The CDR3 is 15 amino acids. V was pared by 2 bases and J by 6 bases, with 7 bases of the junction left unmatched. CDR3 region: CASSQPSTGGNEQFF. The CDR3 nucleotides are TGTGCCAGCAGCCAACCGTCTACGGGAGGCAATGAGCAGTTCTTC.

The chain is built from TRBV7-9 and TRBJ2-1, with TRBD2 identical over 15 bases. Germline V gene sequence: CDR1 SEHNR, CDR2 FQNEAQ (reference sequence). The CDR3 length is 16 residues. V dropped 8 bases and J dropped 6; count of bases not matched to a gene: 8. The CDR3 DNA reads as TGTGCCAGCCAGCCGGGACTAGCGGGGGGCCGCAATGAGCAGTTCTTC. This gives the protein CASQPGLAGGRNEQFF.

The table lists this clone with a count of one. The chain couples TRBV5-1 to TRBJ1-2; 9 bases match TRBD1. Germline trimming cut 0 bases from V and 3 bases from J; bases unmatched to any gene: 9. The CDR3 is made up of 17 amino acids. From germline, CDR1 is SGHRS and CDR2 YFSETQ. The CDR3 nucleotides read TGCGCCAGCAGCTTGGTAGGACAGGGGATTCTGGACTATGGCTACACCTTC. Its protein product is CASSLVGQGILDYGYTF. Full variable domain (outside the CDR3, taken from reference TRBV5-1 and TRBJ1-2): KAGVTQTPRYLIKTRGQQVTLSCSPISGHRSVSWYQQTPGQGLQFLFEYFSETQRNKGNFPGRFSGRQFSNSRSEMNVSTLELGDSALYLCASSLVGQGILDYGYTFGSGTRLTVV.

This clone was recorded once. The chain is built from TRBV28 and TRBJ1-1; possible D gene TRBD1, 6 bases. CDR1 is MDHEN, CDR2 SYDVKM, per germline. The CDR3 contains 14 residues. Trimming left V 7 bases short and J 2 bases short, with 14 bases between. CDR3 DNA sequence: TGTGCCAGCAAAATACACAGGGACAACACTGAAGCTTTCTTT. This encodes CASKIHRDNTEAFF.

The chain employs TRBV5-4 and TRBJ2-1; TRBD2 agrees at 10 bases. Germline V gives CDR1 SGHNT, CDR2 YYREEE (reference sequence). The CDR3 is made up of 14 amino acids. The J segment lost 8 bases and the V segment lost 0 bases, leaving 2 bases of the junction unmatched. The CDR3 DNA reads TGTGCCAGCAGCTTGGCTAGCGGGAGCCATGAGCAGTTCTTC. Its translation: CASSLASGSHEQFF.

V usage is TRBV18 and J usage is TRBJ1-2, with a tentative D call TRBD1 (5 bases). The germline gives CDR1 KGHSH, CDR2 LQKENI. V dropped 3 bases and J dropped 2 bases, with 10 bases sitting between them. The CDR3 has 14 amino acids. The CDR3 loop is CASSPETVNYGYTF. The CDR3 DNA sequence: TGTGCCAGCTCACCGGAGACAGTGAACTATGGCTACACCTTC.

This clone was seen once. The gene calls are TRBV19 and TRBJ1-2; D not resolved. Germline values: CDR1 LNHDA, CDR2 SQIVND (reference sequence). The V gene lost 6 bases and the J gene lost 5 bases, with 19 bases spanning the gap. The CDR3 runs 15 residues. DNA for the CDR3: TGTGCCAGTAGGACCGTGGGTGGGCAGATGTATGGCTACACCTTC. Protein product: CASRTVGGQMYGYTF.

V is TRBV27 and J is TRBJ1-6; maybe TRBD1 (6 bases). Germline CDR1 is MNHEY and CDR2 is SMNVEV (reference sequence). This CDR3 is 17 amino acids long. Between the trimmed V and J ends, which lost 3 bases and 0 bases, there was a span of 12 bases. Here the CDR3 DNA reads TGTGCCAGCAGTTTGGGGCTACAGGGCTCCTATAATTCACCCCTCCACTTT. Residues: CASSLGLQGSYNSPLHF.

The genes are TRBV7-8 and TRBJ1-4, with D tentatively TRBD1 (6 bases). Germline V CDR1 and CDR2: SGHVS, FQNEAQ. The CDR3 is made up of 15 amino acids. V was cut by 1 base and J by 6 bases, with 12 bases left in between. Here the CDR3 reads CASSLEGGGYEKLFF. CDR3 nucleotide sequence: TGTGCCAGCAGCTTAGAGGGGGGGGGTTATGAAAAACTGTTTTTT.

This clone was seen only a few times. The chain links TRBV2 to TRBJ1-1, with D tentatively TRBD1 (6 bases). Germline values: CDR1 SNHLY, CDR2 FYNNEI. The CDR3 has 12 amino acids. V dropped 11 bases and J dropped 6 bases, with 16 bases sitting between them. The DNA of the CDR3 is TGTGCCGATGGGGCGGGGGCCGCTGAAGCTTTCTTT. The encoded protein is CADGAGAAEAFF.

The chain employs TRBV29-1 and TRBJ1-1, with D unclear. The V gene's germline CDR1 is SQVTM and CDR2 ANQGSEA. The ends were cut back, 4 bases at V and 0 bases at J, with 9 bases in the middle. This CDR3 contains 13 residues. CDR3 in DNA: TGCAGCGTTGCCTCTCAGATGAACACTGAAGCTTTCTTT. It translates to CSVASQMNTEAFF.

This chain links TRBV7-8 with TRBJ1-1, with unresolved D. CDR1 and CDR2 from the germline V gene are SGHVS and FQNEAQ. V was clipped by 5 bases and J by 1 base, with 14 bases between them. There are 15 residues in the CDR3. The CDR3 sequence: CASSPTNLGNTEAFF. DNA of the CDR3: TGTGCCAGCAGCCCGACAAACCTTGGGAACACTGAAGCTTTCTTT.

The rearrangement uses TRBV3-1 (or the pseudogene TRBV3-2) and TRBJ1-1; no definite D call. The CDR3 is made up of 15 amino acids. CDR1 is LGHDT and CDR2 is YNNKEL in the germline V gene (reference sequence). V lost 4 bases, J lost 0 bases, and 12 bases lay in between. CDR3: CASSPRSGLNTEAFF. The CDR3 nucleotides are TGTGCCAGCAGCCCCCGGAGCGGGTTGAACACTGAAGCTTTCTTT.

This chain connects TRBV11-2 to TRBJ2-7, with 7 nucleotides matching TRBD1. Germline CDR1 reads SGHAT; CDR2 reads FQNNGV. The CDR3 length is 15 residues. The J segment lost 3 bases and the V segment lost 5 bases, leaving 10 bases of the junction unmatched. This chain's CDR3 is CASSQASGQLYEQYF. In nucleotides, the CDR3 is TGTGCCAGCAGCCAAGCTTCGGGACAGCTCTACGAGCAGTACTTC. Looking up the rest from reference TRBV11-2 and TRBJ2-7 gives the full variable domain: EAGVAQSPRYKIIEKRQSVAFWCNPISGHATLYWYQQILGQGPKLLIQFQNNGVVDDSQLPKDRFSAERLKGVDSTLKIQPAKLEDSAVYLCASSQASGQLYEQYFGPGTRLTVT.

The chain combines TRBV3-1 (or the pseudogene TRBV3-2) with TRBJ2-1; TRBD2 agrees at 7 bases. The junction had 10 bases not matched to a gene; V was cut back by 4 bases and J by 4 bases. Germline V gene lookup returns CDR1 LGHDT and CDR2 YNNKEL (reference sequence). This CDR3 has 16 amino acids. The CDR3 loop is CASSRKRLAEYNEQFF. The CDR3, as DNA: TGTGCCAGCAGCCGAAAGAGGCTAGCGGAGTACAATGAGCAGTTCTTC.

The chain recombines TRBV7-9 with TRBJ2-2; 7 nucleotides line up with TRBD2. This CDR3 region has 13 residues. Trimming at V came to 3 bases and at J to 5 bases, leaving 0 bases not matched to a gene. Germline assignment: CDR1 SEHNR and CDR2 FQNEAQ (reference sequence). CDR3 bases: TGTGCCAGCAGCTTGGGGGGGACCGGGGAGCTGTTTTTT. It encodes CASSLGGTGELFF.

This sequence joins TRBV11-3 and TRBJ2-1, with TRBD1 identical over 7 bases. With V trimmed by 0 bases and J by 0 bases, 11 bases remained unmatched. The CDR3 covers 19 residues. In germline, CDR1 is SGHNT, CDR2 YENEEA. The chain's CDR3 is CASSLDIEGQGDSYNEQFF. Written as DNA, the CDR3 is TGTGCCAGCAGCTTAGATATAGAGGGGCAGGGGGACTCCTACAATGAGCAGTTCTTC.

V is TRBV11-3 and J is TRBJ2-5, with 10 bases that match TRBD2. This CDR3 comprises 16 residues. The J segment lost 1 base and the V segment lost 1 base, leaving 3 bases of the junction unmatched. CDR1 SGHNT and CDR2 YENEEA come from the germline V gene. The CDR3 here is CASSLGTSGAQETQYF. As DNA, the CDR3 is TGTGCCAGCAGCTTAGGAACTAGCGGGGCCCAAGAGACCCAGTACTTC.

This clone was seen once. J is TRBJ2-2 and V is TRBV28; possible D gene TRBD2, 6 bases. The CDR3 totals 17 residues. Germline V gives CDR1 MDHEN, CDR2 SYDVKM. V lost 2 bases to trimming and J lost 5 bases, with 18 bases between them. CDR3 sequence: CASSLSSGLRLTGELFF. DNA of the CDR3: TGTGCCAGCAGTTTAAGTAGTGGACTACGTTTGACCGGGGAGCTGTTTTTT.

This sequence joins TRBV7-9 and TRBJ1-5; 9 bases agree with TRBD1. The junction had 3 bases not matched to a gene; V was cut back by 8 bases and J by 7 bases. CDR3 size: 12 residues. From germline, CDR1 is SEHNR and CDR2 FQNEAQ (reference sequence). CDR3 DNA sequence: TGTGCCAGCGACAGGGGGGGCCAGCCCCAGCATTTT. Its protein product is CASDRGGQPQHF. Filled out from reference TRBV7-9 and TRBJ1-5, the complete variable domain reads DTGVSQNPRHKITKRGQNVTFRCDPISEHNRLYWYRQTLGQGPEFLTYFQNEAQLEKSRLLSDRFSAERPKGSFSTLEIQRTEQGDSAMYLCASDRGGQPQHFGDGTRLSIL.

The chain recombines TRBV3-1 (or the pseudogene TRBV3-2) with TRBJ2-1; 13 bases are a match to TRBD2. The CDR3 extends over 21 amino acids. Trimming at V came to 5 bases and at J to 0 bases, leaving 16 bases not matched to a gene. Germline CDR1 is LGHDT and CDR2 is YNNKEL (reference sequence). This CDR3 reads CASSAYRTSGGRWSSYNEQFF. The CDR3 DNA reads as TGTGCCAGCAGCGCCTACCGGACTAGCGGGGGACGGTGGAGCTCCTACAATGAGCAGTTCTTC.

The chain joins TRBV28 to TRBJ2-7; a weak D match, TRBD1 (6 bases). The CDR3 extends over 11 amino acids. With 10 bases removed from V and 5 bases from J, the gap between germline ends came to 12 bases. Germline V gives CDR1 MDHEN, CDR2 SYDVKM. CDR3 sequence: CATDRLNEQYF. The CDR3 DNA reads TGTGCCACCGACAGGCTCAACGAGCAGTACTTC.

The V gene is TRBV19, the J gene TRBJ2-1; 11 bases line up with TRBD2. V dropped 1 base and J dropped 8; count of bases not matched to a gene: 13. The CDR3 is 18 residues long. CDR1 and CDR2 (germline): LNHDA, SQIVND (reference sequence). The DNA of the CDR3 is TGTGCCAGTAGTATAGTGCGTCTGGCTAGCGGGGGGCGAGATGAGCAGTTCTTC. Translating it yields CASSIVRLASGGRDEQFF.

The genes are TRBV6-5 and TRBJ2-3, with D possibly matching TRBD2 (6 bases). Germline CDR1 and CDR2: MNHEY and SVGAGI. Trimming took 6 bases from V and 1 from J, leaving 14 bases between them. CDR3 length: 15 amino acids. CDR3 nucleotide sequence: TGTGCCAGCAGCTCTTTGAGGGAGGGCACAGATACGCAGTATTTT. It yields the protein CASSSLREGTDTQYF.

This chain joins TRBV5-1 and TRBJ2-2, with a possible D match to TRBD2 (6 bases). Germline values: CDR1 SGHRS, CDR2 YFSETQ. V lost 4 bases to trimming and J lost 0 bases, with 10 bases between them. There are 15 residues in the CDR3. The CDR3 here is CASSPRGTNTGELFF. The CDR3 nucleotides are TGCGCCAGCAGCCCACGGGGGACGAACACCGGGGAGCTGTTTTTT.

The rearrangement uses TRBV5-1 and TRBJ1-1, with 11 bases that match TRBD1. Germline trimming cut 4 bases from V and 0 bases from J; bases unmatched to any gene: 8. The CDR3 has 17 amino acids. Germline V lookup: CDR1 SGHRS, CDR2 YFSETQ. The CDR3 nucleotides read TGCGCCAGCAGCAAAGGGACAGGGGGGCGGATGAACACTGAAGCTTTCTTT. This translates into CASSKGTGGRMNTEAFF.

V usage is TRBV18 and J usage is TRBJ2-6; 9 bases line up with TRBD1. Looked up from germline, CDR1 is KGHSH and CDR2 is LQKENI. J gave up 3 bases and V 2 bases, and 5 bases lay outside the gene matches. The CDR3 sequence is 17 residues long. The chain's CDR3 is CASSPGTGRYGANVLTF. The CDR3 nucleotides read TGTGCCAGCTCACCAGGGACAGGGAGGTATGGGGCCAACGTCCTGACTTTC.

J is TRBJ1-2 and V is TRBV2, with D maybe TRBD1 (6 bases). V was shortened by 10 bases and J by 2 bases, with 14 bases between the two germline ends. The CDR3 length is 13 residues. The germline V gene encodes CDR1 SNHLY and CDR2 FYNNEI. CDR3 nucleotide sequence: TGTGCCACCCGAGGGGGGGGAAACTATGGCTACACCTTC. Its protein product is CATRGGGNYGYTF.